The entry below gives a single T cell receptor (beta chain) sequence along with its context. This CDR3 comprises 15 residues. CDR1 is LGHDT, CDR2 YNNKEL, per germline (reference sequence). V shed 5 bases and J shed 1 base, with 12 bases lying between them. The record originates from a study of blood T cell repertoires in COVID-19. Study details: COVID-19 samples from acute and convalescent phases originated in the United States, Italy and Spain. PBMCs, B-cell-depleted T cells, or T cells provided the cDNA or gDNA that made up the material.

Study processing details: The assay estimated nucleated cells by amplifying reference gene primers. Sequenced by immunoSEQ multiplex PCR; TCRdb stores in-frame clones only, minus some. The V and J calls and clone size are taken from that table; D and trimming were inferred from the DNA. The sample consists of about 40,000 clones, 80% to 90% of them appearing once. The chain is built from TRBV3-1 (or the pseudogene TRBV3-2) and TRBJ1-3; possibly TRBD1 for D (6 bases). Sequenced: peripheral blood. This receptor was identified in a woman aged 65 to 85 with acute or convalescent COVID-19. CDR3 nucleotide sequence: TGTGCCAGCAGCACAGCAGGGGTTTCTGGAAACACCATATATTTT. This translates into CASSTAGVSGNTIYF.